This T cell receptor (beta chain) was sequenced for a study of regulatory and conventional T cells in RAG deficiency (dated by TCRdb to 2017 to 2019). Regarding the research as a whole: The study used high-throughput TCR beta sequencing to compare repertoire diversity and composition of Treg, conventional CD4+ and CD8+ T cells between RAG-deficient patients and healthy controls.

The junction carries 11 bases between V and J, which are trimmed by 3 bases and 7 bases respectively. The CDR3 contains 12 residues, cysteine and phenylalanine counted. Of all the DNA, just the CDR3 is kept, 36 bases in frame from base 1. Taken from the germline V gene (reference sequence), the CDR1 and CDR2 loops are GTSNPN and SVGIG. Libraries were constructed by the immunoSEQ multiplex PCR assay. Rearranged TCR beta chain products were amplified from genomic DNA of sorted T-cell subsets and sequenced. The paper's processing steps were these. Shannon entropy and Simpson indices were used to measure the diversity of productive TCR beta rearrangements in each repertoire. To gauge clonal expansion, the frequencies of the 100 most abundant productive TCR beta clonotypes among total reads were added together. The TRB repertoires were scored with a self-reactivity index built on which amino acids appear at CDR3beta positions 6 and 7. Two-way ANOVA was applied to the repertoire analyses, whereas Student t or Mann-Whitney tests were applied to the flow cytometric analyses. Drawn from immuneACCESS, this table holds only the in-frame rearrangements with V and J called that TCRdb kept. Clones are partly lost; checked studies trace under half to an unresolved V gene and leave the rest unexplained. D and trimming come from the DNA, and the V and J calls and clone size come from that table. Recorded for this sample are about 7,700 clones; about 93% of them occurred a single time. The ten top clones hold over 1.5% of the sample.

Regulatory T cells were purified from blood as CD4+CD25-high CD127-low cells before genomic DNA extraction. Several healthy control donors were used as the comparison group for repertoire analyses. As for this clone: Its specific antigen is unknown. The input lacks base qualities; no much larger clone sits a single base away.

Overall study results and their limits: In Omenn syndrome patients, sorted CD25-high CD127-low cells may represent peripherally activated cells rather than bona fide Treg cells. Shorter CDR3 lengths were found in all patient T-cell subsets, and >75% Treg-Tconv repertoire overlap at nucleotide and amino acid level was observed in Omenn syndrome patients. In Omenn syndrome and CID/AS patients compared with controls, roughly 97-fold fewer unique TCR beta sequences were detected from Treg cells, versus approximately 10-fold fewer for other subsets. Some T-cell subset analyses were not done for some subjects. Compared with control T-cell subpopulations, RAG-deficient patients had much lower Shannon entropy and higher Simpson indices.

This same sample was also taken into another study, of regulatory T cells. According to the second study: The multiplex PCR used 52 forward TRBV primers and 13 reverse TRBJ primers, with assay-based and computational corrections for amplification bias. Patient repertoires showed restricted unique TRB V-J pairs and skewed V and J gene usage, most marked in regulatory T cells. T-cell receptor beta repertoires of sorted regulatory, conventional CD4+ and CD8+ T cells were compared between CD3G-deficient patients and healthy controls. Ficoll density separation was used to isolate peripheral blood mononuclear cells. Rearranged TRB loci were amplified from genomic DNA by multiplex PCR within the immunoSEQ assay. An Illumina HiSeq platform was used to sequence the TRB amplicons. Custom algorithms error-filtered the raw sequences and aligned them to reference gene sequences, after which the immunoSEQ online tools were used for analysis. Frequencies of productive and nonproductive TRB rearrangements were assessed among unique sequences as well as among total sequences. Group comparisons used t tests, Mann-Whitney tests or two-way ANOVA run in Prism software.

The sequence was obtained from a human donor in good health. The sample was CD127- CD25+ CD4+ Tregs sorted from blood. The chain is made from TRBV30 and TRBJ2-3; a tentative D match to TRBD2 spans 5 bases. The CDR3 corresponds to CAWSPDWNTQYF. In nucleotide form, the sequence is TGTGCCTGGAGCCCGGACTGGAATACGCAGTATTTT.